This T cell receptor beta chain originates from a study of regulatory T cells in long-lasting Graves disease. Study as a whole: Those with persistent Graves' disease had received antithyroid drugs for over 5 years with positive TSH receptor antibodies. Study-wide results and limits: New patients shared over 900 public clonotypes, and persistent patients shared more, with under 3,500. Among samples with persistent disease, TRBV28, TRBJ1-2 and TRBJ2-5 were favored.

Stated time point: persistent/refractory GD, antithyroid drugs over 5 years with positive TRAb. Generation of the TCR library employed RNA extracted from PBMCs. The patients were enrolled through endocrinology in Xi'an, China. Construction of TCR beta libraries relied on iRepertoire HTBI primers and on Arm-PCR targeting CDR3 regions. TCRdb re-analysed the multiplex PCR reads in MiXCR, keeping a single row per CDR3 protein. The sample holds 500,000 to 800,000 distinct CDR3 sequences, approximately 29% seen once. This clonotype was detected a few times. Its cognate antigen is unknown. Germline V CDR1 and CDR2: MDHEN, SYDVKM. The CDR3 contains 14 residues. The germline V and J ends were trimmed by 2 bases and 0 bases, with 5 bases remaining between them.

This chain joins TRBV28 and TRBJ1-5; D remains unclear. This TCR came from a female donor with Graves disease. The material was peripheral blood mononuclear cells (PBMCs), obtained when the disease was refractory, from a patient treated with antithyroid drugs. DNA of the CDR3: TGTGCCAGCAGTTTACCCACTAGCAATCAGCCCCAGCATTTT. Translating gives CASSLPTSNQPQHF.